These T cell receptor beta chains were read from a single sample in a study of shared clonotypes between healthy human individuals. Method: immunoSEQ multiplex PCR; TCRdb's copy keeps in-frame clones and lacks some. The sample lists some 2,100,000 clones, approximately 94% occurring once. Sequenced sample: naive CD4+ T cells sorted from blood. Every receptor here comes from a man between 18 and 35 years old in good health. Both conserved end residues are part of each CDR3. D genes are given only for firm matches. Where a row states a size, it is once, few, many or the class of an expanded clone; other rows omit it.

CDR3 length: 13; D gene: -; V gene: TRBV11-3; J gene: TRBJ2-2; clone size: once; CDR3 protein: CASSFSPTGELFF; CDR3 DNA: TGTGCCAGCAGCTTCTCCCCCACCGGGGAGCTGTTTTTT
CDR3 length: 13; D gene: TRBD1; V gene: TRBV19; J gene: TRBJ1-5; clone size: few; CDR3 protein: CASSAPGQEAQHF; CDR3 DNA: TGTGCCAGTAGTGCCCCGGGACAGGAAGCCCAGCATTTT
CDR3 length: 16; D gene: TRBD1; V gene: TRBV5-1; J gene: TRBJ1-5; clone size: -; CDR3 protein: CASSLLPTGGSQPQHF; CDR3 DNA: TGCGCCAGCAGCCTCCTTCCGACAGGGGGTAGTCAGCCCCAGCATTTT
CDR3 length: 14; D gene: -; V gene: TRBV28; J gene: TRBJ2-2; clone size: once; CDR3 protein: CASRIAANTGELFF; CDR3 DNA: TGTGCCAGCAGAATAGCCGCGAACACCGGGGAGCTGTTTTTT
CDR3 length: 14; D gene: -; V gene: TRBV5-1; J gene: TRBJ2-2; clone size: -; CDR3 protein: CASSGTGYGGELFF; CDR3 DNA: TGCGCCAGCAGCGGCACTGGGTATGGCGGGGAGCTGTTTTTT
CDR3 length: 16; D gene: TRBD1; V gene: TRBV4-2; J gene: TRBJ1-1; clone size: -; CDR3 protein: CASSPVTAGGFTEAFF; CDR3 DNA: TGTGCCAGCAGCCCGGTTACGGCAGGGGGTTTCACTGAAGCTTTCTTT
CDR3 length: 11; D gene: -; V gene: TRBV20-1; J gene: TRBJ2-7; clone size: -; CDR3 protein: CSARQEYEQYF; CDR3 DNA: TGCAGTGCTAGACAGGAGTACGAGCAGTACTTC
CDR3 length: 16; D gene: TRBD1; V gene: TRBV10-1; J gene: TRBJ2-3; clone size: -; CDR3 protein: CASSEFGQGGTDTQYF; CDR3 DNA: TGCGCCAGCAGTGAGTTCGGACAGGGGGGGACAGATACGCAGTATTTT
CDR3 length: 15; D gene: -; V gene: TRBV5-1; J gene: TRBJ1-2; clone size: -; CDR3 protein: CASTSGTPSNYGYTF; CDR3 DNA: TGCGCCAGCACCTCGGGGACACCCTCTAACTATGGCTACACCTTC
CDR3 length: 12; D gene: -; V gene: TRBV18; J gene: TRBJ2-7; clone size: -; CDR3 protein: CASSQGPYEQYF; CDR3 DNA: TGTGCCAGCTCGCAGGGACCCTACGAGCAGTACTTC
CDR3 length: 14; D gene: TRBD1; V gene: TRBV6-6; J gene: TRBJ2-3; clone size: -; CDR3 protein: CASNSGTGASTQYF; CDR3 DNA: TGTGCCAGCAACTCCGGGACAGGGGCCAGTACGCAGTATTTT
CDR3 length: 16; D gene: -; V gene: TRBV4-3; J gene: TRBJ2-7; clone size: -; CDR3 protein: CASSQSTRGFPYEQYF; CDR3 DNA: TGCGCCAGCAGCCAATCGACTAGAGGATTTCCCTACGAGCAGTACTTC
CDR3 length: 13; D gene: -; V gene: TRBV10-2; J gene: TRBJ2-5; clone size: -; CDR3 protein: CASAPRREETQYF; CDR3 DNA: TGCGCCAGCGCCCCGAGGAGGGAAGAGACCCAGTACTTC
CDR3 length: 16; D gene: -; V gene: TRBV5-6; J gene: TRBJ1-2; clone size: once; CDR3 protein: CASSLAPGLPDGGYTF; CDR3 DNA: TGTGCCAGCAGCTTGGCCCCAGGACTACCCGATGGGGGCTACACCTTC
CDR3 length: 12; D gene: -; V gene: TRBV10-3; J gene: TRBJ2-5; clone size: once; CDR3 protein: CAISELAETQYF; CDR3 DNA: TGTGCCATCAGTGAACTAGCAGAGACCCAGTACTTC
CDR3 length: 18; D gene: TRBD2; V gene: TRBV7-2; J gene: TRBJ2-2; clone size: -; CDR3 protein: CASSPRLAGELNTGELFF; CDR3 DNA: TGTGCCAGCAGTCCCCGACTAGCGGGAGAGCTGAACACCGGGGAGCTGTTTTTT
CDR3 length: 13; D gene: TRBD1; V gene: TRBV29-1; J gene: TRBJ1-2; clone size: -; CDR3 protein: CSVWTGNNYGYTF; CDR3 DNA: TGCAGCGTTTGGACAGGCAATAACTATGGCTACACCTTC
CDR3 length: 16; D gene: -; V gene: TRBV6-6; J gene: TRBJ1-5; clone size: -; CDR3 protein: CASSYSSGAYEQPQHF; CDR3 DNA: TGTGCCAGCAGTTACTCGTCTGGGGCATACGAGCAGCCCCAGCATTTT
CDR3 length: 14; D gene: -; V gene: TRBV7-9; J gene: TRBJ1-1; clone size: -; CDR3 protein: CASSRMQGNTEAFF; CDR3 DNA: TGTGCCAGCAGCCGAATGCAGGGGAACACTGAAGCTTTCTTT
CDR3 length: 13; D gene: TRBD1; V gene: TRBV27; J gene: TRBJ1-2; clone size: once; CDR3 protein: CASSFDRGYGYTF; CDR3 DNA: TGTGCCAGCAGTTTTGACAGGGGCTATGGCTACACCTTC
CDR3 length: 18; D gene: -; V gene: TRBV28; J gene: TRBJ2-5; clone size: -; CDR3 protein: CASSFQTGESWNEETQYF; CDR3 DNA: TGTGCCAGCAGTTTTCAGACAGGTGAAAGTTGGAATGAAGAGACCCAGTACTTC
CDR3 length: 16; D gene: TRBD2; V gene: TRBV6-5; J gene: TRBJ2-1; clone size: -; CDR3 protein: CASSYSRLAGANEQFF; CDR3 DNA: TGTGCCAGCAGTTACTCTCGGCTAGCGGGGGCCAATGAGCAGTTCTTC
CDR3 length: 15; D gene: -; V gene: TRBV6-5; J gene: TRBJ2-2; clone size: -; CDR3 protein: CASSPWGLPTGELFF; CDR3 DNA: TGTGCCAGCAGCCCCTGGGGTCTTCCCACCGGGGAGCTGTTTTTT
CDR3 length: 15; D gene: -; V gene: TRBV10-1; J gene: TRBJ1-4; clone size: -; CDR3 protein: CASSRFRGPGEKLFF; CDR3 DNA: TGCGCCAGCAGTCGATTCCGGGGTCCGGGGGAAAAACTGTTTTTT
CDR3 length: 17; D gene: TRBD2; V gene: TRBV6-1; J gene: TRBJ2-5; clone size: -; CDR3 protein: CASSGTSGGLPPWTQYF; CDR3 DNA: TGTGCCAGCAGTGGGACTAGCGGGGGTCTTCCCCCTTGGACCCAGTACTTC
CDR3 length: 18; D gene: -; V gene: TRBV5-1; J gene: TRBJ2-7; clone size: -; CDR3 protein: CASSSPGQEAGHTYEQYF; CDR3 DNA: TGCGCCAGCAGCTCCCCTGGACAGGAGGCGGGACATACCTACGAGCAGTACTTC
CDR3 length: 14; D gene: -; V gene: TRBV25-1; J gene: TRBJ2-1; clone size: -; CDR3 protein: CASSVGGTYNEQFF; CDR3 DNA: TGTGCCAGCAGTGTCGGAGGTACTTACAATGAGCAGTTCTTC
CDR3 length: 12; D gene: -; V gene: TRBV30; J gene: TRBJ2-5; clone size: once; CDR3 protein: CAWSGSGKTQYF; CDR3 DNA: TGTGCCTGGAGTGGATCTGGAAAGACCCAGTACTTC
CDR3 length: 11; D gene: -; V gene: TRBV9; J gene: TRBJ1-2; clone size: -; CDR3 protein: CASGRGNGYTF; CDR3 DNA: TGTGCCAGCGGGAGGGGGAACGGCTACACCTTC
CDR3 length: 12; D gene: -; V gene: TRBV7-9; J gene: TRBJ2-1; clone size: once; CDR3 protein: CASSSQGGEQFF; CDR3 DNA: TGTGCCAGCAGTTCGCAGGGTGGTGAGCAGTTCTTC
CDR3 length: 14; D gene: TRBD1; V gene: TRBV5-1; J gene: TRBJ2-3; clone size: -; CDR3 protein: CASSRDSPTDTQYF; CDR3 DNA: TGCGCCAGCAGCAGGGACAGCCCCACAGATACGCAGTATTTT
CDR3 length: 14; D gene: TRBD1; V gene: TRBV6-1; J gene: TRBJ1-2; clone size: -; CDR3 protein: CASRGDRGNYGYTF; CDR3 DNA: TGTGCCAGCAGAGGGGACAGGGGGAACTATGGCTACACCTTC
CDR3 length: 13; D gene: -; V gene: TRBV4-1; J gene: TRBJ1-4; clone size: -; CDR3 protein: CASSQTINEKLFF; CDR3 DNA: TGCGCCAGCAGCCAGACAATTAATGAAAAACTGTTTTTT